This TCR beta chain stems from a study of CD8 T cells in Susac syndrome. J lost 3 bases, V lost 0 bases, and 3 bases had no gene match. The CDR3 is made up of 15 amino acids. Germline V lookup: CDR1 SGHVS, CDR2 FNYEAQ. With random hexamers, 0.5 to 1 ug RNA was reverse transcribed. Multiplex immunoSEQ PCR targeted 54 Vbeta and 13 Jbeta TCR beta segments. From the immunoSEQ multiplex PCR reads, TCRdb called clonotypes with MiXCR, one entry per CDR3 protein. The profile covers over 150,000 distinct CDR3 sequences, with approximately 95% appearing a single time and over 0.08% taken by the ten largest. Turning to this clonotype: No antigen is known for it.

The multiple sclerosis control group was made up of treatment-naive patients with stable or active relapsing-remitting disease. General study points: In its TCR sequencing and HLA analysis, the study acknowledged that the number of individuals was relatively small.

The rearrangement uses TRBV7-6 and TRBJ2-7; 9 positions match TRBD2. The sequenced sample was CD4+ T cells from PBMCs. The receptor comes from a human donor with multiple sclerosis. Here the CDR3 DNA reads TGTGCCAGCAGCTTAGCTAGCGGGGGCTTCTACGAGCAGTACTTC. Its protein product is CASSLASGGFYEQYF.